The T cell receptor (beta chain) described here comes from a study of cytomegalovirus exposure and HLA in healthy donors. The PCR ran on 60 Vbeta and 13 Jbeta primers. The data were produced by immunoSEQ multiplex PCR, yet TCRdb's version contains in-frame clones alone and is incomplete. This sample carries 63,000 or so clones, roughly 84% of them seen once, and the ten largest clones take less than 3%. This CDR3 is 14 amino acids long. Per germline, CDR1 LGHNT and CDR2 FRNRAP. Losses at the gene ends were 5 bases for V and 7 bases for J; bases not matched to a gene: 4. The receptor comes from a woman between 25 and 40 years old in good health and CMV-seronegative. The specimen sequenced was PBMCs. This sequence joins TRBV12-5 and TRBJ1-4; TRBD1 agrees at 10 bases. The CDR3 DNA reads TGTGCTAGTGGTCCGGGACAGGGGACTGAAAAACTGTTTTTT. Translated, it gives CASGPGQGTEKLFF.